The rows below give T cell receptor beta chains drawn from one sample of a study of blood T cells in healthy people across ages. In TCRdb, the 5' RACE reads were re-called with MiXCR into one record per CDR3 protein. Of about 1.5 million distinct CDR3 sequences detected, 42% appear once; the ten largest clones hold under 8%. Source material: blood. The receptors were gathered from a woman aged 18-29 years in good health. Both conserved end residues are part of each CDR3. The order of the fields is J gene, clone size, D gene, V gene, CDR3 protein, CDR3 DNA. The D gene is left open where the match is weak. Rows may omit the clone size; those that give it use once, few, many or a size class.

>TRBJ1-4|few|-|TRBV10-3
CAISEGARVNEKLFF
TGTGCCATCAGTGAGGGGGCCAGGGTCAATGAAAAACTGTTTTTT
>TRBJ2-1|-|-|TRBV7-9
CASSPGTFSYNEQFF
TGTGCCAGCAGCCCTGGGACGTTTTCCTACAATGAGCAGTTCTTC
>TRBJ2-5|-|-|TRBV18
CASSPSSPSEGGIYNEQYF
TGTGCCAGCTCACCATCGTCGCCTAGCGAGGGGGGCATATACAATGAGCAGTACTTC
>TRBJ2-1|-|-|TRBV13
CASSLPASPHNNEQFF
TGTGCCAGCAGCTTACCGGCTAGCCCCCACAACAATGAGCAGTTCTTC
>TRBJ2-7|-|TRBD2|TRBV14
CASRKRGGHEQYF
TGTGCCAGCAGGAAGCGGGGGGGCCACGAGCAGTACTTC
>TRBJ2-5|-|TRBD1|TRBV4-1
CAGSQEPGQGQTQYF
TGCGCCGGCAGCCAAGAACCGGGACAGGGGCAGACCCAGTACTTC
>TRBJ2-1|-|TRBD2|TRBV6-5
CASSYTSGGRYHNEQFF
TGTGCCAGCAGTTACACGTCCGGCGGGAGGTACCACAATGAGCAGTTCTTC
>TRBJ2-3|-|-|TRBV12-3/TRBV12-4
CASSFGRVGTDTQYF
TGTGCCAGCAGTTTTGGAAGAGTGGGAACAGATACGCAATATTTT
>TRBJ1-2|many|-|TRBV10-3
CAISDKQGSYGYTF
TGTGCCATCAGTGATAAACAGGGTAGCTATGGCTACACCTTC
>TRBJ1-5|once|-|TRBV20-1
CSARRGGEGVQPQHF
TGCAGTGCTAGAAGGGGGGGGGAAGGGGTTCAGCCCCAGCATTTT
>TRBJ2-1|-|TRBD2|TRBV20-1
CSGAGLAGALSYNEQFF
TGCAGTGGCGCGGGACTAGCGGGGGCCCTTTCCTACAATGAGCAGTTCTTC
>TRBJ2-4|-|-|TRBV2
CASSEVGEVAKNIQYF
TGTGCCAGCAGTGAAGTTGGGGAGGTAGCCAAAAACATTCAGTACTTC
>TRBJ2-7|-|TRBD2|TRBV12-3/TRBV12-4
CASSRAGTSVHEQYF
TGTGCCAGCAGTCGGGCCGGGACTAGCGTTCACGAGCAGTACTTC
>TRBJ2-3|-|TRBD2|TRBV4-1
CASSQGVGRGSDTQYF
TGCGCCAGCAGCCAAGGGGTAGGGCGGGGGTCAGATACGCAGTATTTT
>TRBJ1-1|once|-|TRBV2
CASSEGGTETFF
TGTGCCAGCAGTGAAGGGGGCACTGAAACTTTCTTT
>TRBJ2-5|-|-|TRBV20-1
CSARDSTRLETQYF
TGCAGTGCTAGAGACTCTACTAGGCTGGAGACCCAGTACTTC
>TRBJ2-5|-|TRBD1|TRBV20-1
CSVPGQGFREQYF
TGCAGCGTCCCGGGACAGGGCTTCAGAGAGCAGTACTTC
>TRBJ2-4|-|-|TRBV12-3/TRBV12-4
CASSLALEAKNIQYF
TGTGCCAGCAGCCTGGCCTTGGAGGCCAAAAACATTCAGTACTTC
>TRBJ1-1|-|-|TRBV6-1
CASSEERWVAEEAFF
TGTGCCAGCAGTGAAGAAAGGTGGGTAGCGGAAGAAGCTTTCTTT
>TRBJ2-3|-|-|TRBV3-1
CASSGSASVRTDTQYF
TGTGCCAGCAGCGGATCGGCTAGCGTCCGCACAGATACGCAGTATTTT
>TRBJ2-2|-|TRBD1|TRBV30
CAWRGQGRTGELFF
TGTGCCTGGAGGGGACAGGGTAGGACCGGGGAGCTGTTTTTT
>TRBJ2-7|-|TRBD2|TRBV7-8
CASISSGSYNEQYF
TGTGCCAGCATCTCTAGCGGCTCCTACAATGAGCAGTACTTC
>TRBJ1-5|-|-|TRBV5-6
CASSLQQGYSNQPQHF
TGTGCCAGCAGCCTGCAACAGGGTTATAGCAATCAGCCCCAGCATTTT
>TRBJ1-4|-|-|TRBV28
CASSPVGYTNEKLFF
TGTGCCAGCAGTCCGGTCGGGTATACTAATGAAAAACTGTTTTTT
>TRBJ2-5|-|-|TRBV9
CASSVSGPPETQYF
TGTGCCAGCAGCGTTAGCGGTCCCCCAGAGACCCAGTACTTC
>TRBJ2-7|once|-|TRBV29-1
CSAESGGDEQYF
TGCAGTGCAGAGAGTGGGGGAGACGAGCAGTACTTC
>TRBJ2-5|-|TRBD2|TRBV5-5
CASSLAGSGTQYF
TGTGCCAGCAGCTTAGCGGGATCCGGGACCCAGTACTTC
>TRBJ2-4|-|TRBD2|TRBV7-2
CASSLAIGLAAYNEQYF
TGTGCCAGCAGCTTAGCCATTGGGCTAGCGGCCTACAATGAGCAGTACTTC
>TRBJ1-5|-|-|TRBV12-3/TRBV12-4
CASNQERAQPQHF
TGTGCCAGCAACCAGGAGAGGGCCCAACCCCAGCATTTT
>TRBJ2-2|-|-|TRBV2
CASSEARAATGELFF
TGTGCCAGCAGTGAAGCTAGGGCAGCCACCGGGGAGCTGTTTTTT
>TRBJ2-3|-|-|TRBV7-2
CASSLAGLGSTDTQYF
TGTGCCAGCAGCTTAGCCGGACTGGGAAGCACAGATACGCAGTATTTT
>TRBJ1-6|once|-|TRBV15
CATSRGQQGVDSPLHF
TGTGCCACCAGCAGAGGCCAACAGGGAGTTGATTCACCCCTCCACTTT
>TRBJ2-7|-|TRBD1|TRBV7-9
CASSLDAGTVYKQYF
TGTGCCAGCAGCTTAGATGCAGGGACAGTTTACAAGCAGTACTTC